The 27 T cell receptor beta chains presented below share a single source sample, sequenced in a study of naive CD8 T cells in extremely preterm neonates. Clones were read by immunoSEQ multiplex PCR, and TCRdb kept only the in-frame ones, dropping some. The sample gives over 6,000 clones, just under 98% of which show up once; about 0.3% is in the top ten. Sequences were obtained from naive CD8+ T cells from blood. These receptors all stem from a human donor in good health.

The chain recombines TRBV30 with TRBJ1-2; 8 bases agree with TRBD1. Germline CDR1 reads GTSNPN; CDR2 reads SVGIG (reference sequence). The CDR3 contains 15 residues. Germline trimming cut 5 bases from V and 8 bases from J; bases unmatched to any gene: 16. Here the CDR3 reads CAWAPSRTGRGGYTF. CDR3 DNA: TGTGCCTGGGCCCCCTCGCGGACAGGGAGAGGAGGCTACACCTTC.

The genes are TRBV14 and TRBJ2-7, with a possible D match to TRBD1 (5 bases). Trimming removed 0 bases at V and 3 bases at J, with 9 bases between. The CDR3 totals 14 residues. Per germline, CDR1 SGHDN and CDR2 FVKESK. DNA for the CDR3: TGTGCCAGCAGCCAAGACGACAGATACTACGAGCAGTACTTC. Amino acids: CASSQDDRYYEQYF.

The genes are TRBV28 and TRBJ2-3; 7 nucleotides match TRBD2. CDR3 length equals 16 residues. J lost 0 bases, V lost 4 bases, and 7 bases had no gene match. Germline assignment: CDR1 MDHEN and CDR2 SYDVKM. This CDR3 reads CASSSPSGPSTDTQYF. As DNA, the CDR3 is TGTGCCAGCAGTTCCCCTAGCGGCCCTAGCACAGATACGCAGTATTTT.

Remarks on this clone: In this CDR3 the conserved last residue, phenylalanine or tryptophan, is missing, so a read error is likely. The rearrangement links TRBV4-1 to TRBJ1-1, with unresolved D. Germline V gene lookup returns CDR1 MGHRA and CDR2 YSYEKL. This CDR3 has 15 amino acids. The V end lost 4 bases, the J end lost 0 bases, and 12 bases lay between the germline ends. The CDR3, as DNA: TGCGCCAGCAGCCTCCTACAGCTCATGAACACTGAAGCTTTCCTT. It is translated as CASSLLQLMNTEAFL.

The chain recombines TRBV6-5 with TRBJ2-3, with TRBD2 as a possible D gene (5 bases). V was trimmed by 4 bases and J by 5 bases, leaving 10 bases between them. This CDR3 spans 13 amino acids. Germline V gene lookup returns CDR1 MNHEY and CDR2 SVGAGI. The CDR3 nucleotides are TGTGCCAGCAGTTTTGGGAGCCTAGATACGCAGTATTTT. Its translation: CASSFGSLDTQYF.

The chain recombines TRBV7-2 with TRBJ2-1; 9 nucleotides line up with TRBD2. The germline V gene has CDR1 SGHTA and CDR2 FQGNSA. This CDR3 region has 19 residues. The J segment lost 0 bases and the V segment lost 6 bases, leaving 15 bases of the junction unmatched. CDR3 loop: CASSTEAGGLVSSYNEQFF. The CDR3, as DNA: TGTGCCAGCAGTACAGAAGCGGGGGGTCTGGTAAGCTCCTACAATGAGCAGTTCTTC. Using reference TRBV7-2 and TRBJ2-1 for the parts outside the CDR3, the full variable domain is GAGVSQSPSNKVTEKGKDVELRCDPISGHTALYWYRQSLGQGLEFLIYFQGNSAPDKSGLPSDRFSAERTGGSVSTLTIQRTQQEDSAVYLCASSTEAGGLVSSYNEQFFGPGTRLTVL.

This chain joins TRBV29-1 and TRBJ1-2, with D maybe TRBD1 (5 bases). The CDR3 covers 13 residues. Trimming removed 6 bases from V and 2 bases from J, with 13 bases in between. Germline V gene lookup returns CDR1 SQVTM and CDR2 ANQGSEA. CDR3 nucleotides: TGCAGCGTCGAGGAGGGACCCAACTATGGCTACACCTTC. Its translation is CSVEEGPNYGYTF.

The V gene is TRBV5-4, the J gene TRBJ2-1; TRBD2 aligns across 7 bases. Trimming removed 2 bases from V and 8 bases from J; junction bases left unmatched: 7. The CDR3 spans 14 residues. CDR1 and CDR2 from the germline V gene are SGHNT and YYREEE (reference sequence). CDR3 sequence: CASSFGREWDEQFF. CDR3 nucleotide sequence: TGTGCCAGCAGCTTCGGGCGGGAGTGGGATGAGCAGTTCTTC.

The sample holds one count of this clone. The CDR3 DNA reads TGTGCCAGCAGCACAGATATTAGCGGGAGCACCTACAATGAGCAGTTCTTC. This sequence encodes CASSTDISGSTYNEQFF. The rearrangement joins TRBV7-8 to TRBJ2-1; 9 bases align to TRBD2. The CDR3 is 17 residues long. Per the germline V gene, CDR1 is SGHVS and CDR2 is FQNEAQ. The V segment lost 5 bases and the J segment 2 bases; nucleotides outside the gene matches: 10.

V and J are TRBV27 and TRBJ2-7, with a possible D match to TRBD2 (7 bases). Deletions cut 3 bases from V and 5 bases from J, with 17 bases between. Germline values: CDR1 MNHEY, CDR2 SMNVEV (reference sequence). CDR3 size: 15 residues. The CDR3 sequence is CASSLVRGGNHEQYF. CDR3 in DNA: TGTGCCAGCAGTTTGGTAAGGGGGGGGAACCACGAGCAGTACTTC.

The gene calls are TRBV15 and TRBJ1-1; TRBD1 agrees at 9 bases. This CDR3 region has 15 residues. V shed 1 base and J 3 bases; nucleotides not matched to a gene: 3. Germline V gene data show CDR1 as LNHNV and CDR2 as YYDKDF (reference sequence). The chain's CDR3 is CATSRGRTGDTEAFF. Here the CDR3 DNA reads TGTGCCACCAGCAGAGGGAGGACAGGGGACACTGAAGCTTTCTTT.

The gene calls are TRBV19 and TRBJ1-1; D is possibly TRBD1 (5 bases). Germline-derived CDR1 and CDR2 are LNHDA and SQIVND (reference sequence). CDR3 size: 15 residues. V was shortened by 0 bases and J by 5 bases, with 13 bases between the two germline ends. The chain's CDR3 is CASSIDGGAGTEAFF. CDR3 DNA: TGTGCCAGTAGTATAGATGGCGGGGCTGGGACTGAAGCTTTCTTT.

The chain is built from TRBV15 and TRBJ2-1; 7 nucleotides agree with TRBD1. With 1 base clipped from V and 7 bases from J, the junction kept 10 bases outside the gene matches. Per the germline V gene, CDR1 is LNHNV and CDR2 is YYDKDF (reference sequence). This CDR3 spans 16 amino acids. CDR3 region: CATSRGRDSPPNEQFF. DNA for the CDR3: TGTGCCACCAGCAGAGGCCGGGACAGCCCCCCAAATGAGCAGTTCTTC.

V gene TRBV6-6 combines with J gene TRBJ2-1; 12 bases agree with TRBD2. The CDR3 runs to 15 residues. Looked up from germline, CDR1 is MNHNY and CDR2 is SVGAGI (reference sequence). The J segment lost 4 bases and the V segment lost 6 bases, leaving 4 bases of the junction unmatched. This chain's CDR3 is CASRPLAGGYNEQFF. In DNA form, the CDR3 reads TGTGCCAGCAGACCGCTAGCGGGAGGGTACAATGAGCAGTTCTTC.

The rearrangement links TRBV2 to TRBJ2-7, with TRBD2 matching 8 bases. J was trimmed by 0 bases and V by 10 bases; bases with no gene match: 8. This CDR3 has 14 amino acids. The germline V gene encodes CDR1 SNHLY and CDR2 FYNNEI. DNA of the CDR3: TGTGCCACCGTGACTAGCGCGAGCTCCTACGAGCAGTACTTC. Its translation: CATVTSASSYEQYF. Using reference TRBV2 and TRBJ2-7 for the parts outside the CDR3, the full variable domain is EPEVTQTPSHQVTQMGQEVILRCVPISNHLYFYWYRQILGQKVEFLVSFYNNEISEKSEIFDDQFSVERPDGSNFTLKIRSTKLEDSAMYFCATVTSASSYEQYFGPGTRLTVT.

This chain uses TRBV5-1 with TRBJ1-1; tentative D call: TRBD1 (6 bases). Germline V gene data show CDR1 as SGHRS and CDR2 as YFSETQ. V was cut by 2 bases and J by 1 base, with 9 bases left in between. This CDR3 has 14 amino acids. Here the CDR3 reads CASSLPTGNTEAFF. CDR3 sequence (DNA): TGCGCCAGCAGCTTACCGACAGGGAACACTGAAGCTTTCTTT.

This rearrangement joins TRBV29-1 to TRBJ2-1; the D is unclear. The ends were cut back, 5 bases at V and 5 bases at J, with 13 bases in the middle. Germline lookup yields CDR1 SQVTM and CDR2 ANQGSEA. The CDR3 length is 13 residues. The DNA of the CDR3 is TGCAGCGTTTGGTGGGCCCAAAACAATGAGCAGTTCTTC. It codes for CSVWWAQNNEQFF.

The chain recombines TRBV9 with TRBJ2-1; 8 bases fit TRBD2. Trimming cost V 2 bases and J 5 bases; bases outside gene matches: 6. The CDR3 runs to 15 residues. The germline gives CDR1 SGDLS, CDR2 YYNGEE. The CDR3 DNA sequence: TGTGCCAGCAGCGTGAGCGGGAGTCCCCACAATGAGCAGTTCTTC. It is translated as CASSVSGSPHNEQFF.

This chain uses TRBV25-1 with TRBJ1-2; 8 bases map to TRBD1. Germline V lookup: CDR1 MGHDK, CDR2 SYGVNS. With V trimmed by 4 bases and J by 8 bases, 9 bases remained unmatched. The CDR3 has 14 residues. CDR3 loop: CASSATGTGDGYTF. CDR3 in DNA: TGTGCCAGCAGTGCTACCGGGACAGGCGACGGCTACACCTTC.

This sequence joins TRBV5-6 and TRBJ1-2; D remains ambiguous. The CDR3 has 12 residues. Germline loops: CDR1 SGHDT, CDR2 YYEEEE. Trimming shortened V by 1 base and J by 3 bases, and 4 bases separated the two germline ends. The CDR3: CASSLTDYGYTF. The DNA for the CDR3 is TGTGCCAGCAGCTTGACTGACTATGGCTACACCTTC.

The V and J genes are TRBV6-5 and TRBJ1-1; no firm D call. Germline assignment: CDR1 MNHEY and CDR2 SVGAGI. V was pared by 11 bases and J by 0 bases, with 10 bases between. This CDR3 contains 12 residues. CDR3 protein: CAPSTMNTEAFF. In nucleotides, the CDR3 is TGTGCCCCCAGTACCATGAACACTGAAGCTTTCTTT.

The chain uses TRBV6-6 and TRBJ1-1; D is unclear. The CDR3 is made up of 16 amino acids. V shed 0 bases and J shed 4 bases, with 15 bases lying between them. Germline V gives CDR1 MNHNY, CDR2 SVGAGI (reference sequence). The CDR3 spells CASSYSTGFRGTEAFF. The CDR3 DNA reads TGTGCCAGCAGTTACTCGACGGGGTTTCGGGGCACTGAAGCTTTCTTT.

The chain recombines TRBV19 with TRBJ2-7; a weak D match, TRBD1 (6 bases). Trimming stripped 6 bases from V and 4 bases from J, with 10 bases between. Germline lookup yields CDR1 LNHDA and CDR2 SQIVND (reference sequence). The CDR3 contains 12 residues. CDR3: CASSPTGYEQYF. The CDR3 DNA is TGTGCCAGTAGCCCGACAGGTTACGAGCAGTACTTC.

The chain joins TRBV5-4 to TRBJ2-7; 10 bases are shared with TRBD2. J was trimmed by 2 bases and V by 0 bases; bases with no gene match: 2. The germline V gene has CDR1 SGHNT and CDR2 YYREEE (reference sequence). This CDR3 is 15 amino acids long. CDR3 sequence (DNA): TGTGCCAGCAGCTTGGGCACTAGCGGGGCCTACGAGCAGTACTTC. Amino acids: CASSLGTSGAYEQYF.

V usage is TRBV28 and J usage is TRBJ2-6; 11 nucleotides match TRBD2. J gave up 2 bases and V 5 bases, and 11 bases lay outside the gene matches. The CDR3 is made up of 19 amino acids. Germline V gene sequence: CDR1 MDHEN, CDR2 SYDVKM. The CDR3 nucleotides read TGTGCCAGCAGTATCCGAGGGACTAGCGGACCTACTGGGGCCAACGTCCTGACTTTC. Amino acids: CASSIRGTSGPTGANVLTF.

The V gene is TRBV11-2, the J gene TRBJ1-3, with TRBD1 matching over 9 bases. The CDR3 loop spans 16 amino acids. After removal of 1 base from V and 7 bases from J, the junction contained 8 bases not matched to a gene. CDR1 is SGHAT and CDR2 is FQNNGV in the germline V gene. The CDR3 loop is CASSLGYRGRGNTIYF. Written as DNA, the CDR3 is TGTGCCAGCAGCTTAGGTTACAGGGGGCGCGGGAACACCATATATTTT.

The CDR3 region has the DNA TGTGCCAGCAGCTTGGTATGGGGAGGTTCCTACAATGAGCAGTTCTTC. This encodes CASSLVWGGSYNEQFF. V gene TRBV5-4 combines with J gene TRBJ2-1; tentatively, D is TRBD2 (6 bases). Germline values: CDR1 SGHNT, CDR2 YYREEE (reference sequence). Trimming took 0 bases from V and 1 from J, leaving 11 bases between them. There are 16 residues in the CDR3.